This TCR beta chain is from a study of blood T cell repertoires in COVID-19 (dated by TCRdb to the early 2020s). Regarding the research as a whole: Samples from collaborators originated in the United States, Italy and Spain and spanned both the acute and convalescent phases of COVID-19. The prospective study material was composed of cDNA or gDNA derived from T cells, B-cell-depleted T cells, or PBMCs. Subjects who had been exposed to COVID-19, were actively infected with it, or had recovered from it provided the deeply sampled blood TCRbeta repertoires that made up the dataset. The repertoires were made available in a free public database intended to serve as a resource for research on the immune response to SARS-CoV-2. The samples were drawn from the first 160 participants of the ongoing ImmuneRACE study and from over a thousand subjects provided by 6 global collaborators. Nearly every sample came with metadata listing a de-identified subject ID, COVID-19 status, age in years and sex. Where available, HLA class I and class II types were taken from metadata supplied by the sample provider and were not determined by assay-based typing.

Study-level results and caveats: How much clinical and demographic metadata was included differed by source and by participant, and the metadata was provided uncurated.

Collaborating institutions collected whole blood in K2EDTA tubes following their own protocols. For TCRbeta analysis, collaborators shipped samples as frozen whole blood, isolated PBMCs, or DNA extracted from either of those sample types. TCRbeta CDR3 regions were amplified from genomic DNA by means of the immunoSEQ Assay, a bias-controlled multiplex PCR. Regarding the original processing steps: Nucleated cell counts per sample were estimated from amplification of reference gene primers within the assay. To quantify the absolute abundance of each unique TCRbeta CDR3 rearrangement, sequence reads were collapsed and filtered. Productive Simpson clonality was computed per sample as the square root of Simpson's diversity index over productive rearrangements. What TCRdb holds here is the immuneACCESS table cut down to in-frame rearrangements. Part of the clones is not present; checked against another copy, under half of the missing clones reflect an unresolved V gene, and the others are unexplained. V, J and clone size are taken as reported in that table, and D and trimming were inferred from the DNA itself. The sample data list about 120,000 clones, and about 85% of these were observed just once. The leading ten clones occupy 9.5% to 13% of the sample.

In the case of this clone: The target of this receptor is not known. One junction end does not reproduce the germline sequence, and a read error may be involved.

The sequence derives from an elderly man with acute or convalescent COVID-19. The sequenced sample was peripheral blood.

The base sequence is TGTGCCAGCAGTGAACAGGCCGGCTCAGGGAATTTT. Its coded protein is CASSEQAGSGNF. The chain couples TRBV6-1 to TRBJ1-3, and possibly TRBD1, on 5 matching bases. According to the germline V gene, CDR1 reads MNHNS and CDR2 reads SASEGT. From the cysteine through the phenylalanine, the CDR3 covers 12 amino acids. Solely the CDR3 DNA is kept, with 36 bases framed from the first base.